Listed below are T cell receptor beta chains from one sample, sequenced in a study of T cell repertoires in cytomegalovirus infection. Each CDR3 protein is one row after TCRdb ran MiXCR on the reads. Of 450,000 to 650,000 distinct CDR3 sequences listed, 40% were seen once; the top ten hold around 48%. These receptors lack a known antigen. This specimen was cultured PBMCs, taken from culture after CMV antigen stimulation. These receptors all come from a human donor in good health (CMV status not recorded). Some clones in this sample may be carry-over from other donors' samples. Both conserved end residues are part of each CDR3. A D gene is named only where the DNA matches it firmly. Clone size appears in some rows only: once, few, many, or a class for an expanded clone.

v_gene: TRBV10-3; d_gene: -; abundance: -; j_gene: TRBJ2-7; CDR3aa: CAISDRRAASEQYF; CDR3nt: TGTGCCATCAGCGATAGGAGAGCGGCGTCCGAGCAGTACTTC
v_gene: TRBV11-2; d_gene: -; abundance: -; j_gene: TRBJ2-5; CDR3aa: CASSQDWLNQETQYF; CDR3nt: TGTGCCAGCAGCCAAGATTGGCTGAATCAAGAGACCCAGTACTTC
v_gene: TRBV19; d_gene: TRBD1; abundance: -; j_gene: TRBJ1-5; CDR3aa: CASSIRFRGLQPQHF; CDR3nt: TGTGCCAGTAGTATTAGGTTCAGGGGGCTCCAGCCCCAGCATTTT
v_gene: TRBV7-9; d_gene: -; abundance: -; j_gene: TRBJ1-6; CDR3aa: CASSPAPQGSPLHF; CDR3nt: TGTGCCAGCAGCCCAGCACCCCAGGGTTCACCCCTCCACTTT
v_gene: TRBV7-2; d_gene: TRBD2; abundance: few; j_gene: TRBJ2-1; CDR3aa: CASRSGTSGPEQFF; CDR3nt: TGTGCCAGCAGATCCGGGACTAGCGGGCCTGAGCAGTTCTTC
v_gene: TRBV24-1; d_gene: TRBD2; abundance: -; j_gene: TRBJ2-5; CDR3aa: CATSDSTSGSGQETQYF; CDR3nt: TGTGCCACCAGTGATTCTACTAGCGGGAGTGGGCAAGAGACCCAGTACTTC
v_gene: TRBV4-1; d_gene: TRBD2; abundance: few; j_gene: TRBJ2-1; CDR3aa: CASSQESLADLYNEQFF; CDR3nt: TGCGCCAGCAGCCAAGAATCCCTAGCGGACTTGTACAATGAGCAGTTCTTC
v_gene: TRBV27; d_gene: -; abundance: many; j_gene: TRBJ2-2; CDR3aa: CASSYDSNTGELFF; CDR3nt: TGTGCCAGCAGCTATGACAGTAACACCGGGGAGCTGTTTTTT
v_gene: TRBV7-2; d_gene: -; abundance: many; j_gene: TRBJ1-4; CDR3aa: CASSSSGNEKLFF; CDR3nt: TGTGCCAGCAGCTCATCTGGGAATGAAAAACTGTTTTTT
v_gene: TRBV5-6; d_gene: -; abundance: -; j_gene: TRBJ2-5; CDR3aa: CASSLVKGETQYF; CDR3nt: TGTGCCAGCAGCTTAGTCAAGGGAGAGACCCAGTACTTC
v_gene: TRBV7-2; d_gene: -; abundance: -; j_gene: TRBJ2-7; CDR3aa: CASSSRVEQYF; CDR3nt: TGTGCCAGCAGCTCAAGAGTCGAGCAGTACTTC
v_gene: TRBV3-1; d_gene: -; abundance: -; j_gene: TRBJ1-3; CDR3aa: CASSHRGIGNTIYF; CDR3nt: TGTGCCAGCAGCCATAGGGGAATTGGAAACACCATATATTTT
v_gene: TRBV6-1; d_gene: -; abundance: few; j_gene: TRBJ1-4; CDR3aa: CASRLRRGAGEKLFF; CDR3nt: TGTGCCAGCAGACTACGCCGGGGCGCCGGTGAAAAACTGTTTTTT
v_gene: TRBV7-9; d_gene: -; abundance: few; j_gene: TRBJ1-5; CDR3aa: CASSPGVYSNQPQHF; CDR3nt: TGTGCCAGCAGCCCGGGGGTATATAGCAATCAGCCCCAGCATTTT
v_gene: TRBV7-6; d_gene: -; abundance: -; j_gene: TRBJ2-5; CDR3aa: CASNPWRVGGPDQETQYF; CDR3nt: TGTGCCAGCAACCCCTGGAGGGTAGGGGGCCCCGACCAAGAGACCCAGTACTTC
v_gene: TRBV20-1; d_gene: -; abundance: -; j_gene: TRBJ2-1; CDR3aa: CSASLNEQFF; CDR3nt: TGCAGTGCTAGTCTCAATGAGCAGTTCTTC
v_gene: TRBV6-5; d_gene: TRBD1; abundance: few; j_gene: TRBJ2-1; CDR3aa: CASSYTQGYNEQFF; CDR3nt: TGTGCCAGCAGTTATACACAGGGGTACAATGAGCAGTTCTTC
v_gene: TRBV7-2; d_gene: -; abundance: -; j_gene: TRBJ1-2; CDR3aa: CASSLMYRTNYGYTF; CDR3nt: TGTGCCAGCAGCTTAATGTACAGGACTAACTATGGCTACACCTTC
v_gene: TRBV7-2; d_gene: TRBD2; abundance: -; j_gene: TRBJ2-7; CDR3aa: CASSQRAGVPYEQYF; CDR3nt: TGTGCCAGCAGCCAGAGAGCGGGAGTCCCCTACGAGCAGTACTTC
v_gene: TRBV7-1; d_gene: -; abundance: -; j_gene: TRBJ2-5; CDR3aa: CASSQSPPGEAEETQYF; CDR3nt: TGTGCCAGCAGCCAATCGCCCCCGGGGGAAGCGGAAGAGACCCAGTACTTC
v_gene: TRBV5-1; d_gene: TRBD1; abundance: -; j_gene: TRBJ2-7; CDR3aa: CASSLTGEGYEQYF; CDR3nt: TGCGCCAGCAGTTTGACAGGGGAAGGCTACGAGCAGTACTTC
v_gene: TRBV7-2; d_gene: -; abundance: -; j_gene: TRBJ1-4; CDR3aa: CASSQSSTRVEKLFF; CDR3nt: TGTGCCAGCAGCCAGAGCTCCACGAGGGTTGAAAAACTGTTTTTT
v_gene: TRBV11-2; d_gene: -; abundance: -; j_gene: TRBJ2-1; CDR3aa: CASSLMAESNEQFF; CDR3nt: TGTGCCAGCAGCTTAATGGCAGAATCTAATGAGCAGTTCTTC
v_gene: TRBV6-8; d_gene: TRBD1; abundance: -; j_gene: TRBJ2-3; CDR3aa: CASSFRRQGAITDTQYF; CDR3nt: TGTGCCAGCAGTTTCCGGCGACAGGGGGCAATCACAGATACGCAGTATTTT
v_gene: TRBV7-6; d_gene: -; abundance: -; j_gene: TRBJ1-1; CDR3aa: CASSGHTMEAFF; CDR3nt: TGTGCCAGCAGCGGACACACGATGGAAGCTTTCTTT
v_gene: TRBV7-2; d_gene: TRBD2; abundance: -; j_gene: TRBJ2-3; CDR3aa: CASSPSSGRGDTQYF; CDR3nt: TGTGCCAGCAGCCCTTCTAGCGGGAGGGGAGATACGCAGTATTTT
v_gene: TRBV18; d_gene: TRBD1; abundance: -; j_gene: TRBJ1-1; CDR3aa: CASSHDRDEAFF; CDR3nt: TGTGCCAGCTCCCACGACAGGGATGAAGCTTTCTTT
v_gene: TRBV28; d_gene: -; abundance: -; j_gene: TRBJ2-7; CDR3aa: CASREAPYEQYF; CDR3nt: TGTGCCAGCAGGGAGGCCCCCTACGAGCAGTACTTC
v_gene: TRBV7-2; d_gene: TRBD2; abundance: few; j_gene: TRBJ2-7; CDR3aa: CASSFRTSGSYEQYF; CDR3nt: TGTGCCAGCAGCTTCCGGACTAGCGGGAGTTACGAGCAGTACTTC
v_gene: TRBV29-1; d_gene: -; abundance: -; j_gene: TRBJ2-3; CDR3aa: CSSTGRLTDTQYF; CDR3nt: TGCAGCTCCACGGGACGCCTCACAGATACGCAGTATTTT
v_gene: TRBV11-2; d_gene: TRBD2; abundance: -; j_gene: TRBJ2-3; CDR3aa: CASSLAGRGRADTQYF; CDR3nt: TGTGCCAGCAGCTTAGCCGGGAGGGGTCGCGCAGATACGCAGTATTTT
v_gene: TRBV7-9; d_gene: -; abundance: -; j_gene: TRBJ2-2; CDR3aa: CASTPTIGIAGELFF; CDR3nt: TGTGCCAGCACCCCTACGATCGGGATAGCCGGGGAGCTGTTTTTT
v_gene: TRBV28; d_gene: -; abundance: -; j_gene: TRBJ1-2; CDR3aa: CASSFPQGTRDYGYTF; CDR3nt: TGTGCCAGCAGTTTCCCTCAGGGAACCCGCGACTATGGCTACACCTTC
v_gene: TRBV12-3/TRBV12-4; d_gene: TRBD1; abundance: -; j_gene: TRBJ1-5; CDR3aa: CASSATTGGLQHF; CDR3nt: TGTGCCAGCAGTGCCACGACAGGGGGGCTCCAGCATTTT
v_gene: TRBV4-3; d_gene: -; abundance: -; j_gene: TRBJ2-1; CDR3aa: CASSQDPAQGGHNEQFF; CDR3nt: TGCGCCAGCAGCCAAGACCCGGCCCAGGGAGGACACAATGAGCAGTTCTTC
v_gene: TRBV7-2; d_gene: -; abundance: few; j_gene: TRBJ1-1; CDR3aa: CASSLGPTNTEAFF; CDR3nt: TGTGCCAGCAGCTTGGGACCGACGAACACTGAAGCTTTCTTT
v_gene: TRBV7-2; d_gene: -; abundance: many; j_gene: TRBJ2-5; CDR3aa: CASSTGHGGETQYF; CDR3nt: TGTGCCAGCAGCACAGGACACGGTGGGGAGACCCAGTACTTC
v_gene: TRBV7-2; d_gene: -; abundance: -; j_gene: TRBJ1-5; CDR3aa: CASSLVENSNQPQHF; CDR3nt: TGTGCCAGCAGCCTCGTTGAAAATAGCAATCAGCCCCAGCATTTT
v_gene: TRBV20-1; d_gene: -; abundance: many; j_gene: TRBJ2-3; CDR3aa: CSARERWKQVSSDTQYF; CDR3nt: TGCAGTGCTAGAGAGCGTTGGAAACAAGTTAGTTCGGATACGCAGTATTTT
v_gene: TRBV20-1; d_gene: TRBD2; abundance: -; j_gene: TRBJ2-1; CDR3aa: CSARVAGGSKYNEQFF; CDR3nt: TGCAGTGCTAGAGTGGCGGGAGGGTCAAAGTACAATGAGCAGTTCTTC
v_gene: TRBV7-8; d_gene: -; abundance: -; j_gene: TRBJ2-1; CDR3aa: CASSSRRGWGDDNEQFF; CDR3nt: TGTGCCAGCAGCTCTCGGCGGGGTTGGGGGGACGACAATGAGCAGTTCTTC
v_gene: TRBV6-1; d_gene: -; abundance: -; j_gene: TRBJ2-3; CDR3aa: CASSAWQGRTDTQYF; CDR3nt: TGTGCCAGCAGCGCCTGGCAGGGGCGCACAGATACGCAGTATTTT
v_gene: TRBV7-9; d_gene: -; abundance: -; j_gene: TRBJ2-1; CDR3aa: CASMRTEVANEQFF; CDR3nt: TGTGCCAGCATGCGGACAGAGGTTGCGAATGAGCAGTTCTTC
v_gene: TRBV19; d_gene: TRBD2; abundance: few; j_gene: TRBJ2-5; CDR3aa: CASSIVAGGLETQYF; CDR3nt: TGTGCCAGTAGTATCGTAGCGGGAGGGTTGGAGACCCAGTACTTC
v_gene: TRBV20-1; d_gene: TRBD2; abundance: -; j_gene: TRBJ2-3; CDR3aa: CSAGLAESTDTQYF; CDR3nt: TGCAGTGCCGGTCTAGCGGAAAGCACAGATACGCAGTATTTT
v_gene: TRBV7-2; d_gene: TRBD1; abundance: few; j_gene: TRBJ2-5; CDR3aa: CASSARTGEETQYF; CDR3nt: TGTGCCAGCAGCGCACGGACAGGGGAAGAGACCCAGTACTTC
v_gene: TRBV29-1; d_gene: -; abundance: -; j_gene: TRBJ2-3; CDR3aa: CSVEGPDRTDTQYF; CDR3nt: TGCAGCGTTGAAGGTCCCGACCGCACAGATACGCAGTATTTT
v_gene: TRBV27; d_gene: -; abundance: -; j_gene: TRBJ1-5; CDR3aa: CASGPGGSNQPQHF; CDR3nt: TGTGCCAGCGGCCCGGGGGGTTCCAATCAGCCCCAGCATTTT
v_gene: TRBV19; d_gene: TRBD1; abundance: -; j_gene: TRBJ1-2; CDR3aa: CASSSRQGQRANYGYTF; CDR3nt: TGTGCCAGTAGTTCCCGACAGGGCCAACGAGCTAACTATGGCTACACCTTC
v_gene: TRBV5-5; d_gene: -; abundance: few; j_gene: TRBJ1-6; CDR3aa: CASSLYHGTVNSPLHF; CDR3nt: TGTGCCAGCAGCCTCTACCATGGGACGGTTAATTCACCCCTCCACTTT
v_gene: TRBV2; d_gene: TRBD2; abundance: few; j_gene: TRBJ2-7; CDR3aa: CASSVGTTREQYF; CDR3nt: TGTGCCAGCAGTGTTGGGACTACCCGGGAGCAGTACTTC
v_gene: TRBV12-3/TRBV12-4; d_gene: -; abundance: few; j_gene: TRBJ1-4; CDR3aa: CASSQVTNEKLFF; CDR3nt: TGTGCCAGCAGCCAAGTAACTAATGAAAAACTGTTTTTT
v_gene: TRBV7-2; d_gene: -; abundance: -; j_gene: TRBJ2-1; CDR3aa: CASSSPGERKFF; CDR3nt: TGTGCCAGCAGCTCGCCGGGTGAGAGGAAGTTCTTC
v_gene: TRBV4-1; d_gene: -; abundance: -; j_gene: TRBJ2-4; CDR3aa: CASSHLVLDLKNIQYF; CDR3nt: TGCGCCAGCAGCCACCTAGTACTAGACCTAAAAAACATTCAGTACTTC
v_gene: TRBV12-3/TRBV12-4; d_gene: -; abundance: -; j_gene: TRBJ2-7; CDR3aa: CASGWGGGRYEQYF; CDR3nt: TGTGCCAGCGGTTGGGGTGGTGGTCGCTACGAGCAGTACTTC
v_gene: TRBV7-9; d_gene: TRBD2; abundance: -; j_gene: TRBJ2-1; CDR3aa: CASSLKWSSGGANYNEQFF; CDR3nt: TGTGCCAGCAGCTTAAAGTGGTCTAGCGGGGGGGCCAACTACAATGAGCAGTTCTTC
v_gene: TRBV5-1; d_gene: -; abundance: -; j_gene: TRBJ2-6; CDR3aa: CASEPEPRGSGANVLTF; CDR3nt: TGCGCCAGCGAACCCGAACCGAGGGGGTCTGGGGCCAACGTCCTGACTTTC
v_gene: TRBV7-2; d_gene: -; abundance: -; j_gene: TRBJ1-1; CDR3aa: CASGGGVVDTEAFF; CDR3nt: TGTGCCAGCGGGGGGGGGGTGGTGGACACTGAAGCTTTCTTT
v_gene: TRBV6-5; d_gene: -; abundance: -; j_gene: TRBJ2-3; CDR3aa: CASSQRGDSTDTQYF; CDR3nt: TGTGCCAGCAGTCAAAGGGGGGACAGCACAGATACGCAGTATTTT